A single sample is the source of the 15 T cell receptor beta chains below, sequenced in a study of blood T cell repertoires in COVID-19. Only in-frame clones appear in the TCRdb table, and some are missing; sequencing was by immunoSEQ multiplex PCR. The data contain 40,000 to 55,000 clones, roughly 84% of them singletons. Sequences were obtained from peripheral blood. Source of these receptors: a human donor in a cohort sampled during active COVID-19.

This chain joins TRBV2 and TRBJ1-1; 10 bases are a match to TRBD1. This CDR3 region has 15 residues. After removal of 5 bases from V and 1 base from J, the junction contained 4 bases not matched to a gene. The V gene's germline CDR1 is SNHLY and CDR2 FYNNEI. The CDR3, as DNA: TGTGCCAGCAGTACGGGACAGGGGAGGAACACTGAAGCTTTCTTT. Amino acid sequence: CASSTGQGRNTEAFF.

The CDR3 here is CASIKGAGGNTIYF. Here the CDR3 DNA reads TGTGCCAGTATCAAGGGGGCAGGTGGAAACACCATATATTTT. J is TRBJ1-3 and V is TRBV19; TRBD1 agrees at 7 bases. This CDR3 spans 14 amino acids. V shed 7 bases and J 3 bases; nucleotides not matched to a gene: 6. Germline V lookup: CDR1 LNHDA, CDR2 SQIVND (reference sequence).

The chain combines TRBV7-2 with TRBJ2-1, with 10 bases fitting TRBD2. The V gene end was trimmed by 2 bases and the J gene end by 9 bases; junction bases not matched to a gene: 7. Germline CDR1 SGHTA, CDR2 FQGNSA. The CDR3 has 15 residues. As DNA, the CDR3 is TGTGCCAGCAGCTTATCAGCGGGAGGGCCGGGTGAGCAGTTCTTC. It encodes CASSLSAGGPGEQFF.

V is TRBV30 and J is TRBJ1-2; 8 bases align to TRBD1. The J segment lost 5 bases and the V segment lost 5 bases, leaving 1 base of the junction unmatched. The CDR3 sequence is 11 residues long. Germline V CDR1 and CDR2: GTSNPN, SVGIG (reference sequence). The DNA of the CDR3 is TGTGCCTGGGACAGGGGTTATGGCTACACCTTC. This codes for CAWDRGYGYTF.

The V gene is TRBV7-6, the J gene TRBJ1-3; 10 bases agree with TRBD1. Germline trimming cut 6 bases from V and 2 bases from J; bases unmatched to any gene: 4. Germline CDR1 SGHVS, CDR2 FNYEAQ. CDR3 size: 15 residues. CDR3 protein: CASSSTGGPGNTIYF. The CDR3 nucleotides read TGTGCCAGCAGTTCGACAGGGGGCCCTGGAAACACCATATATTTT.

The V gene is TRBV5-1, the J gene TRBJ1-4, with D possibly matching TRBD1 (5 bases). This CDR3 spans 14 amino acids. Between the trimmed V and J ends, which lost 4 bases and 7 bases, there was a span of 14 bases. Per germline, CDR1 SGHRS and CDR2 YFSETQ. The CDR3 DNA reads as TGCGCCAGCAGCATAGGACCGGGGGGTGAAAAACTGTTTTTT. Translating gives CASSIGPGGEKLFF.

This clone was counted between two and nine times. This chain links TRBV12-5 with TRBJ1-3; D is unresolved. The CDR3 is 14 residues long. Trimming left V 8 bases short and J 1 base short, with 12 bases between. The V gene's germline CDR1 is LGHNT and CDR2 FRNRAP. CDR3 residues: CASSLAGSGNTIYF. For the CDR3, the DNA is TGTGCTAGTTCGCTAGCGGGGTCTGGAAACACCATATATTTT.

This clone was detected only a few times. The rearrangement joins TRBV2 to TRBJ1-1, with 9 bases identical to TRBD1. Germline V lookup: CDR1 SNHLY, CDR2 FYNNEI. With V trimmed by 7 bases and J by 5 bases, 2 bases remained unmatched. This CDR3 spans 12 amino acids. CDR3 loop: CASMGTGTEAFF. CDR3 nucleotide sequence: TGTGCCAGCATGGGGACAGGGACTGAAGCTTTCTTT.

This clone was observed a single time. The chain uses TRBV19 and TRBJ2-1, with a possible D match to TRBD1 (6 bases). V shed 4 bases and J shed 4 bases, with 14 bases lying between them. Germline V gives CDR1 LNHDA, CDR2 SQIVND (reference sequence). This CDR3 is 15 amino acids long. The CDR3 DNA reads TGTGCCAGTAGTAATGGGGCAGGGGTATACAATGAGCAGTTCTTC. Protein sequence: CASSNGAGVYNEQFF.

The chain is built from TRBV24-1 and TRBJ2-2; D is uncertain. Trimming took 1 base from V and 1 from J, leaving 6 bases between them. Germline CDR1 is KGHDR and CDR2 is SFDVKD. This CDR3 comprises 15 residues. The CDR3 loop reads CATSDLARNTGELFF. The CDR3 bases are TGTGCCACCAGTGATTTAGCGAGGAACACCGGGGAGCTGTTTTTT.

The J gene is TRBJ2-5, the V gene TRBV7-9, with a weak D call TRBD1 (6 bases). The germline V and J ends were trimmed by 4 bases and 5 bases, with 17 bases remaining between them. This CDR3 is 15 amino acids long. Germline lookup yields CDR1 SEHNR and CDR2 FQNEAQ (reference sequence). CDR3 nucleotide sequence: TGTGCCAGCAGCTCGGGCCCAGGGGATTGGGAGACCCAGTACTTC. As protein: CASSSGPGDWETQYF.

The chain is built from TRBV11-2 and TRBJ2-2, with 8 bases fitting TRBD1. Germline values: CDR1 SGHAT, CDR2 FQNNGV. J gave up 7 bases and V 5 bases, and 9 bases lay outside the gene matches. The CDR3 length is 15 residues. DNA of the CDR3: TGTGCCAGCAGCCCACGGACAGGGAAGGGCGGGGAGCTGTTTTTT. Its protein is CASSPRTGKGGELFF. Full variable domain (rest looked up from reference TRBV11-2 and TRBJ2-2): EAGVAQSPRYKIIEKRQSVAFWCNPISGHATLYWYQQILGQGPKLLIQFQNNGVVDDSQLPKDRFSAERLKGVDSTLKIQPAKLEDSAVYLCASSPRTGKGGELFFGEGSRLTVL.

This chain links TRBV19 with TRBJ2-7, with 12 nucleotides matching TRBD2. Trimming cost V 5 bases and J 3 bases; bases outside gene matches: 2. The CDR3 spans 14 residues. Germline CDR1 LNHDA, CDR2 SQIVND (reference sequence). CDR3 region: CASSPTSGGYEQYF. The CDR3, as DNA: TGTGCCAGTAGTCCGACTAGCGGGGGCTACGAGCAGTACTTC.

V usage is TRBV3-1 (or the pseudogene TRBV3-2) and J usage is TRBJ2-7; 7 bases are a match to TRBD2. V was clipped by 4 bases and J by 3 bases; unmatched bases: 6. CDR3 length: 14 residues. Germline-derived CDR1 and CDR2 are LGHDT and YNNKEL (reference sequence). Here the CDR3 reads CASSPGGRNYEQYF. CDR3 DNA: TGTGCCAGCAGCCCGGGCGGGAGAAACTACGAGCAGTACTTC.

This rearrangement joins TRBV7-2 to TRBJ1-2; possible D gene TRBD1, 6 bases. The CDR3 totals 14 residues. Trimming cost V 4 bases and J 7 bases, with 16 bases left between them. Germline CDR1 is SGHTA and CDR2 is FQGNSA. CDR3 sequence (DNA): TGTGCCAGCAGCTCAAGAACAGGGTTAGGTGGCTACACCTTC. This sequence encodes CASSSRTGLGGYTF.